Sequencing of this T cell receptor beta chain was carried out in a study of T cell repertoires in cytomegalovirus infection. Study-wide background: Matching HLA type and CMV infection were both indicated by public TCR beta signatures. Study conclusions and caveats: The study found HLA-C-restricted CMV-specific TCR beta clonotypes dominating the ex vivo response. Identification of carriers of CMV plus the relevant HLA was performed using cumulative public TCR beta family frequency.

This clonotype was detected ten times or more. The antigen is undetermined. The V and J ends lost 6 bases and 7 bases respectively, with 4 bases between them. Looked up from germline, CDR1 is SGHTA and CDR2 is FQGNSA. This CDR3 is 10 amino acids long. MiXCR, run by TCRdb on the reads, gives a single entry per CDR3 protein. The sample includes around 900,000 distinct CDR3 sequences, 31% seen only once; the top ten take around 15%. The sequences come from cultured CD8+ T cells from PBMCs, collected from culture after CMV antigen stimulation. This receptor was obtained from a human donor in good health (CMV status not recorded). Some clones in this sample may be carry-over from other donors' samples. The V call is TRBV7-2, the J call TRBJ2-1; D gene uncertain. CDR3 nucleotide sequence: TGTGCCAGCAGATTGAATGAGCAGTTCTTC. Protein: CASRLNEQFF.